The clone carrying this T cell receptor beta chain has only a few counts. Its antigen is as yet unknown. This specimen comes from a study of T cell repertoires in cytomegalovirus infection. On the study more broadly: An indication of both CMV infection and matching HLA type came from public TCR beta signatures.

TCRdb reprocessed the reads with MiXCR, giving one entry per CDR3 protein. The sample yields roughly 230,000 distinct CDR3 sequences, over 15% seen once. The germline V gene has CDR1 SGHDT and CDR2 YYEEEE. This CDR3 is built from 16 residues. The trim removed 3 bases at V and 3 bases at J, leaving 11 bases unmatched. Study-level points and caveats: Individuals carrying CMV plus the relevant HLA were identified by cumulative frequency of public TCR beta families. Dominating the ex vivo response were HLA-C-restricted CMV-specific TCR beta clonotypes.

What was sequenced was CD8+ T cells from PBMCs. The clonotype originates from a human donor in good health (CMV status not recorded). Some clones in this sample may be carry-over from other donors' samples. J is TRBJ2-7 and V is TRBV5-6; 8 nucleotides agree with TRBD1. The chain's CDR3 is CASSSTGDQRNYEQYF. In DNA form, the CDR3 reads TGTGCCAGCAGCTCGACAGGGGACCAACGAAACTACGAGCAGTACTTC.